One and the same sample provided the 27 T cell receptor beta chains below, sequenced in a study of beta chain features in type 1 diabetes. Whole-study findings and limits: The study found moderately but significantly shorter TCRB CDR3s in all four CD4+ subsets of Type 1 diabetes patients.

What these receptors recognize is not known. Expressed TCRB transcripts were sequenced because the entire RNA isolate underwent reverse transcription. Clones were sequenced by immunoSEQ multiplex PCR, and TCRdb holds only the in-frame ones, with some missing. The sample holds about 160,000 clones; roughly 65% are singletons and the top ten take about 0.081%. The sequenced sample consisted of naive CD4+ T cells from blood. The receptors come from a man under 40 with type 1 diabetes.

This chain connects TRBV10-2 to TRBJ2-7; TRBD1 agrees at 9 bases. The CDR3 is 15 residues long. The germline V gene encodes CDR1 WSHSY and CDR2 SAAADI. Trimming took 6 bases from V and 3 from J; bases not matched to a gene: 9. The CDR3 here is CASSDSGTGLYEQYF. CDR3 nucleotide sequence: TGCGCCAGCAGCGACTCCGGGACAGGGCTCTACGAGCAGTACTTC.

The V gene is TRBV7-9, the J gene TRBJ1-4; D is undetermined. Looked up from germline, CDR1 is SEHNR and CDR2 is FQNEAQ (reference sequence). This CDR3 is 13 amino acids long. V was shortened by 7 bases and J by 8 bases, with 14 bases between the two germline ends. The CDR3 DNA sequence: TGTGCCAGCATCCCAACCCAAGGCGAAAAACTGTTTTTT. This sequence encodes CASIPTQGEKLFF.

This clone appeared once. V gene TRBV9 combines with J gene TRBJ1-5; D ambiguous. The CDR3 length is 15 residues. V was shortened by 0 bases and J by 3 bases, with 10 bases between the two germline ends. Germline CDR1 SGDLS, CDR2 YYNGEE. CDR3 sequence: CASSVGGDTNQPQHF. For the CDR3, the DNA is TGTGCCAGCAGCGTAGGGGGAGACACCAATCAGCCCCAGCATTTT.

This chain links TRBV25-1 with TRBJ1-6; 8 nucleotides line up with TRBD1. This CDR3 has 14 amino acids. Germline lookup yields CDR1 MGHDK and CDR2 SYGVNS. V lost 7 bases, J lost 6 bases, and 5 bases stayed unmatched. CDR3 DNA sequence: TGTGCCAGCACCGGACAGGGATTTAATTCACCCCTCCACTTT. This encodes CASTGQGFNSPLHF.

V and J are TRBV6-5 and TRBJ2-1, with 9 bases identical to TRBD1. CDR3 length equals 16 residues. The trim removed 2 bases at V and 5 bases at J, leaving 7 bases unmatched. Germline CDR1 MNHEY, CDR2 SVGAGI. CDR3 protein: CASSYTGTGRNNEQFF. For the CDR3, the DNA is TGTGCCAGCAGTTACACCGGGACAGGGAGAAACAATGAGCAGTTCTTC.

The genes are TRBV29-1 and TRBJ1-4; no clear D gene. The V and J ends lost 6 bases and 0 bases respectively, with 8 bases between them. Germline V gene data show CDR1 as SQVTM and CDR2 as ANQGSEA. The CDR3 loop spans 13 amino acids. CDR3 sequence (DNA): TGCAGCGTGACGAGAGCAACTAATGAAAAACTGTTTTTT. It is translated as CSVTRATNEKLFF.

The chain has TRBV9 and TRBJ2-3, with D possibly being TRBD1 or TRBD2 (5 bases each). V lost 4 bases and J 1 base, leaving 13 bases between the germline ends. CDR1 is SGDLS and CDR2 is YYNGEE in the germline V gene. The CDR3 is made up of 15 amino acids. CDR3 sequence: CASSPPSGRTDTQYF. The CDR3 DNA follows: TGTGCCAGCAGCCCTCCTTCGGGGCGCACAGATACGCAGTATTTT.

This clone showed up just a few times. The junction departs from the called germline gene at one end, perhaps through a read error. The V call is TRBV29-1, the J call TRBJ1-1; D possibly corresponds to TRBD1 (5 bases). Germline V lookup: CDR1 SQVTM, CDR2 ANQGSEA. The CDR3 contains 13 residues. The CDR3, as DNA: TGCAGCGTGAAACGGGACGGGAACTCTGAAGCTTTCTTT. It codes for CSVKRDGNSEAFF.

The CDR3 coding sequence is TGCAGCGCCGGGACAGAGCACTCCTACGAGCAGTACTTC. The encoded protein is CSAGTEHSYEQYF. The gene calls are TRBV29-1 and TRBJ2-7; TRBD1 matches at 7 bases. Germline lookup yields CDR1 SQVTM and CDR2 ANQGSEA. The V segment lost 7 bases and the J segment 0 bases; nucleotides outside the gene matches: 6. This CDR3 has 13 amino acids.

V and J are TRBV29-1 and TRBJ2-5; no definite D call. There are 12 residues in the CDR3. Trimming stripped 4 bases from V and 10 bases from J, with 16 bases between. Germline V lookup: CDR1 SQVTM, CDR2 ANQGSEA. This CDR3 reads CSVAPEWMGQYF. CDR3 nucleotides: TGCAGCGTTGCCCCCGAGTGGATGGGCCAGTACTTC.

The chain combines TRBV28 with TRBJ2-6; D uncertain. The CDR3 spans 14 residues. Trimming stripped 3 bases from V and 2 bases from J, with 5 bases between. The germline V gene encodes CDR1 MDHEN and CDR2 SYDVKM. CDR3: CASSFSPGANVLTF. The CDR3 DNA reads as TGTGCCAGCAGTTTTAGCCCTGGGGCCAACGTCCTGACTTTC.

V is TRBV7-9 and J is TRBJ2-7; 7 bases are shared with TRBD1. With 5 bases clipped from V and 3 bases from J, the junction kept 7 bases outside the gene matches. The germline gives CDR1 SEHNR, CDR2 FQNEAQ (reference sequence). The CDR3 spans 14 residues. This chain's CDR3 is CASSTQGTVYEQYF. In DNA, the CDR3 is TGTGCCAGCAGCACACAGGGGACGGTCTACGAGCAGTACTTC.

This clone occurred a few times. The chain couples TRBV30 to TRBJ2-6, with D possibly being TRBD1 (5 bases). The CDR3 is made up of 16 amino acids. Germline loops: CDR1 GTSNPN, CDR2 SVGIG (reference sequence). Deletions cut 2 bases from V and 0 bases from J, with 11 bases between. CDR3 DNA sequence: TGTGCCTGGAGTTTAGGACAAATCTCTGGGGCCAACGTCCTGACTTTC. This translates into CAWSLGQISGANVLTF. The entire variable domain, with the rest obtained from reference TRBV30 and TRBJ2-6, is as follows: SQTIHQWPATLVQPVGSPLSLECTVEGTSNPNLYWYRQAAGRGLQLLFYSVGIGQISSEVPQNLSASRPQDRQFILSSKKLLLSDSGFYLCAWSLGQISGANVLTFGAGSRLTVL.

The V and J genes are TRBV7-9 and TRBJ2-7, with D possibly being TRBD1 (5 bases). The germline CDR1 and CDR2 sequences are SEHNR and FQNEAQ (reference sequence). The CDR3 spans 14 residues. Trimming pared 5 bases from V and 0 bases from J, leaving 11 bases between. The CDR3 DNA reads as TGTGCCAGCAGCCGGACAATTCGCTCCTACGAGCAGTACTTC. It codes for CASSRTIRSYEQYF. Based on the CDR3 plus reference TRBV7-9 and TRBJ2-7, the full variable domain is DTGVSQNPRHKITKRGQNVTFRCDPISEHNRLYWYRQTLGQGPEFLTYFQNEAQLEKSRLLSDRFSAERPKGSFSTLEIQRTEQGDSAMYLCASSRTIRSYEQYFGPGTRLTVT.

This clone was counted between two and nine times. The chain links TRBV5-6 to TRBJ2-5; D is unclear. With 4 bases removed from V and 4 bases from J, the gap between germline ends came to 5 bases. Germline V gene sequence: CDR1 SGHDT, CDR2 YYEEEE. The CDR3 runs to 11 residues. The CDR3 DNA sequence: TGTGCCAGCAGCCAAGGAGAGACCCAGTACTTC. Its protein product is CASSQGETQYF.

This chain links TRBV4-1 with TRBJ2-7, with a tentative D call TRBD1 (6 bases). This CDR3 region has 12 residues. Germline CDR1 is MGHRA and CDR2 is YSYEKL. V lost 0 bases, J lost 6 bases, and 6 bases lay in between. The CDR3 protein is CASSQDRGEQYF. CDR3 nucleotide sequence: TGCGCCAGCAGCCAAGACAGGGGCGAGCAGTACTTC.

The chain uses TRBV28 and TRBJ2-3, with 7 positions matching TRBD1. J gave up 3 bases and V 10 bases, and 16 bases lay outside the gene matches. The CDR3 extends over 16 amino acids. Germline lookup yields CDR1 MDHEN and CDR2 SYDVKM. The CDR3 nucleotides are TGTGCCACTAGACGACAGGGTCAAGGGTATACAGATACGCAGTATTTT. Translation gives CATRRQGQGYTDTQYF. Using reference TRBV28 and TRBJ2-3 for the parts outside the CDR3, the full variable domain is DVKVTQSSRYLVKRTGEKVFLECVQDMDHENMFWYRQDPGLGLRLIYFSYDVKMKEKGDIPEGYSVSREKKERFSLILESASTNQTSMYLCATRRQGQGYTDTQYFGPGTRLTVL.

V gene TRBV29-1 combines with J gene TRBJ2-3, with D perhaps TRBD1 (6 bases). CDR1 is SQVTM and CDR2 is ANQGSEA in the germline V gene. The CDR3 loop spans 12 amino acids. V shed 0 bases and J shed 8 bases, with 9 bases lying between them. The CDR3 loop reads CSVEDSRGTQYF. As DNA, the CDR3 is TGCAGCGTTGAAGATTCCAGGGGTACGCAGTATTTT.

This chain uses TRBV9 with TRBJ2-3, with a tentative D call TRBD1 (5 bases). There are 14 residues in the CDR3. V was pared by 3 bases and J by 0 bases, with 8 bases between. Germline values: CDR1 SGDLS, CDR2 YYNGEE. DNA for the CDR3: TGTGCCAGCAGCGCCCGACAGAGCACAGATACGCAGTATTTT. Amino acid sequence: CASSARQSTDTQYF.

This clone was picked up one time. The chain combines TRBV9 with TRBJ2-1, with D possibly being TRBD1 (6 bases). With 4 bases removed from V and 4 bases from J, the gap between germline ends came to 12 bases. CDR1 and CDR2 from the germline V gene are SGDLS and YYNGEE. The CDR3 is 14 amino acids. The CDR3 protein is CASSLGQLYNEQFF. The CDR3 nucleotides read TGTGCCAGCAGCCTTGGACAGCTTTACAATGAGCAGTTCTTC.

The chain links TRBV7-9 to TRBJ2-5; D is perhaps TRBD2 (6 bases). V was pared by 4 bases and J by 1 base, with 19 bases between. Germline V gene lookup returns CDR1 SEHNR and CDR2 FQNEAQ (reference sequence). The CDR3 is 17 residues long. The CDR3 DNA reads TGTGCCAGCAGCTCCGAATGGGGTGCGGGGCTCCAAGAGACCCAGTACTTC. Protein: CASSSEWGAGLQETQYF.

This sequence joins TRBV7-2 and TRBJ2-1; tentative D call: TRBD1 (5 bases). This CDR3 is built from 15 residues. Germline values: CDR1 SGHTA, CDR2 FQGNSA. Deletions cut 4 bases from V and 0 bases from J, with 10 bases between. CDR3 nucleotide sequence: TGTGCCAGCAGCTCTACAGGTAACTCCTACAATGAGCAGTTCTTC. It codes for CASSSTGNSYNEQFF.

The CDR3 spells CASSLEAGPTFYEQYF. The CDR3, as DNA: TGTGCCAGCAGCTTAGAGGCAGGGCCCACATTCTACGAGCAGTACTTC. The rearrangement joins TRBV7-6 to TRBJ2-7, with a possible D match to TRBD1 (5 bases). Trimming stripped 1 base from V and 3 bases from J, with 16 bases between. CDR1 and CDR2 (germline): SGHVS, FNYEAQ. This CDR3 contains 16 residues.

V and J are TRBV5-6 and TRBJ2-7, with D perhaps TRBD2 (5 bases). Per the germline V gene, CDR1 is SGHDT and CDR2 is YYEEEE. Deletions cut 2 bases from V and 1 base from J, with 7 bases between. This CDR3 region has 13 residues. The CDR3 spells CASSFGGSYEQYF. The CDR3 DNA reads as TGTGCCAGCAGCTTTGGCGGGTCCTACGAGCAGTACTTC.

V usage is TRBV5-1 and J usage is TRBJ2-7, with 11 bases identical to TRBD1. V lost 4 bases to trimming and J lost 6 bases; unmatched junction nucleotides: 6. Germline lookup yields CDR1 SGHRS and CDR2 YFSETQ. There are 14 residues in the CDR3. The CDR3 region is CASSPGQGAGEQYF. CDR3 DNA sequence: TGCGCCAGCAGCCCCGGACAGGGGGCTGGCGAGCAGTACTTC.

The chain has TRBV7-2 and TRBJ2-5; D may be TRBD1 (6 bases). Germline V gene data show CDR1 as SGHTA and CDR2 as FQGNSA. Trimming removed 7 bases from V and 2 bases from J, with 17 bases in between. The CDR3 has 15 amino acids. CDR3 bases: TGTGCCAGCACCAGAGAGACAGGACGACAAGAGACCCAGTACTTC. Protein product: CASTRETGRQETQYF.

V is TRBV29-1 and J is TRBJ2-5; TRBD2 aligns across 7 bases. V lost 5 bases to trimming and J lost 0 bases; unmatched junction nucleotides: 3. CDR1 and CDR2 from the germline V gene are SQVTM and ANQGSEA. The CDR3 covers 13 residues. The CDR3 spells CSVPGGYQETQYF. The CDR3 nucleotides read TGCAGCGTTCCCGGGGGGTACCAAGAGACCCAGTACTTC.